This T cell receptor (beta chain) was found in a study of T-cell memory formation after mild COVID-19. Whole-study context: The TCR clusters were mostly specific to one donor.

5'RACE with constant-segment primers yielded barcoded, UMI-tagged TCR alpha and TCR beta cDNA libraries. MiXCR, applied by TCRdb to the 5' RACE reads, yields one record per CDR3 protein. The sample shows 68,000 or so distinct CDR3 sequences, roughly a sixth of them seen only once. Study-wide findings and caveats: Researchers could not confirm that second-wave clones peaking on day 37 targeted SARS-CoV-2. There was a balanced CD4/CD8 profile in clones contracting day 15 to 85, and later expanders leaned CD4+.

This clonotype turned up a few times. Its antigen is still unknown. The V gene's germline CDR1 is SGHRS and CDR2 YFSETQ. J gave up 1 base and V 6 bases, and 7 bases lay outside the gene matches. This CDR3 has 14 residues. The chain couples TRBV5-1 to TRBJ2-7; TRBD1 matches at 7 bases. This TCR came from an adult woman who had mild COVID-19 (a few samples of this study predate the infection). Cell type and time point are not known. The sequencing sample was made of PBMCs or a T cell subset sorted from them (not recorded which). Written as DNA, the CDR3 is TGCGCCAGCAATTCCGGGGACAGTTCCTACGAGCAGTACTTC. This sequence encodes CASNSGDSSYEQYF.